This T cell receptor (beta chain) is drawn from a study of CD8 T cells in Susac syndrome. Purification of the CD8+ and CD4+ T cells relied on negative isolation, and TEMRA cells underwent FACS enrichment. When the RNA was reverse transcribed, random hexamers were used with an input of about 0.5 to 1 ug. TCRdb recomputed calls from the immunoSEQ multiplex PCR reads with MiXCR, one row per CDR3 protein. The table shows approximately 190,000 distinct CDR3 sequences, with over 90% occurring only once. Germline lookup yields CDR1 GTSNPN and CDR2 SVGIG (reference sequence). CDR3 length equals 14 residues. V lost 2 bases and J lost 0, with 8 bases in between.

This receptor was taken from a human donor with Susac syndrome. The sequencing input was CD8+ T cells from PBMCs. The rearrangement joins TRBV30 to TRBJ1-3; D unclear. The CDR3 DNA reads as TGTGCCTGGAGTTTGGTGGGCTCTGGAAACACCATATATTTT. Its protein is CAWSLVGSGNTIYF.